The 18 T cell receptor beta chains reported below all come from one sample, sequenced in a study of T cells in Graves' hyperthyroidism and ophthalmopathy (dated by TCRdb to between 2019 and 2020). Libraries were prepared through multiplex PCR. Instrument used: Illumina HiSeq 2000. TCR beta CDR3 regions were amplified from RNA transcripts. The first round of RT-PCR for the TCR CDR3 was performed with the HTBI primer set and the Qiagen OneStep RT-PCR kit. The public reads were run again by TCRdb, first through fastp at Q25 and then through MiXCR, and only productive beta chains were kept. Each entry is one CDR3 protein sequence, shown with its most common DNA and genes. The sample table shows around 760,000 distinct CDR3 sequences, and roughly 32% are seen once. The top ten constitute 31% of the sample. The sequenced material came from blood. The receptors stem from a woman aged 40 to 50 with Graves' hyperthyroidism.

Of note for this clonotype: Being one base from a much bigger clone, this may be a read error. The conserved phenylalanine or tryptophan is not found at the CDR3 terminus, so this likely reflects a read error. The rearrangement links TRBV7-2 to TRBJ1-5, with no clear D. V was clipped by 5 bases and J by 5 bases, with 10 bases between them. In germline, CDR1 is SGHTA, CDR2 FQGNSA. This CDR3 is built from 13 residues. The DNA of the CDR3 is TGTGCCAGCAGCATCGCAGGAGATCAGCCCCAGCATTCT. Encoded protein: CASSIAGDQPQHS.

The CDR3 sequence is CASSQAGLQQYNSPLHF. In DNA, the CDR3 is TGTGCCAGCAGCCAAGCCGGTCTGCAACAGTATAATTCACCCCTCCACTTT. J is TRBJ1-6 and V is TRBV4-2; D remains unclear. The CDR3 contains 17 residues. Germline values: CDR1 LGHNA, CDR2 YNFKEQ. V lost 1 base and J lost 4, with 14 bases in between.

The chain recombines TRBV9 with TRBJ2-5; tentative D call: TRBD1 (6 bases). Per the germline V gene, CDR1 is SGDLS and CDR2 is YYNGEE. This CDR3 region has 14 residues. Trimming cost V 3 bases and J 0 bases, with 9 bases left between them. The CDR3 DNA sequence: TGTGCCAGCAGCGCGAGGGGGTACCAAGAGACCCAGTACTTC. Amino acids: CASSARGYQETQYF. Full variable domain (remainder filled in from reference TRBV9 and TRBJ2-5): DSGVTQTPKHLITATGQRVTLRCSPRSGDLSVYWYQQSLDQGLQFLIQYYNGEERAKGNILERFSAQQFPDLHSELNLSSLELGDSALYFCASSARGYQETQYFGPGTRLLVL.

The rearrangement uses TRBV20-1 and TRBJ2-5, with D possibly called TRBD1 or TRBD2 (6 bases each). Germline V gene data show CDR1 as DFQATT and CDR2 as SNEGSKA (reference sequence). V was trimmed by 6 bases and J by 9 bases, leaving 17 bases between them. CDR3 size: 12 residues. The CDR3 bases are TGCAGTGCGCGGGACACTAATCAGCCCCAGTACTTC. Its protein product is CSARDTNQPQYF.

This clonotype was counted only a few times. V is TRBV6-5 and J is TRBJ1-1, with no clear D. Trimming took 10 bases from V and 8 from J, leaving 14 bases between them. The length of the CDR3 is 11 residues. Germline lookup yields CDR1 MNHEY and CDR2 SVGAGI. The CDR3 is CAIREGPEAFF. DNA for the CDR3: TGTGCCATCAGAGAAGGACCGGAAGCTTTCTTT.

V is TRBV29-1 and J is TRBJ2-2, with a weak D call TRBD2 (6 bases). Germline CDR1 and CDR2: SQVTM and ANQGSEA. With 7 bases removed from V and 1 base from J, the gap between germline ends came to 10 bases. The CDR3 consists of 13 residues. CDR3 nucleotides: TGCAGCGGGGGACTGATGAACACCGGGGAGCTGTTTTTT. It encodes CSGGLMNTGELFF.

The rearrangement joins TRBV2 to TRBJ2-5, with 9 bases fitting TRBD1. The better agreement between TRBJ2-1 and the DNA end casts doubt on the J call. Germline V gene sequence: CDR1 SNHLY, CDR2 FYNNEI. There are 13 residues in the CDR3. The CDR3 sequence: CASSGDREAEQFF. The CDR3 DNA is TGTGCCAGCAGTGGGGACAGGGAGGCTGAGCAGTTCTTC.

The chain employs TRBV7-2 and TRBJ2-3; TRBD1 agrees at 10 bases. Germline V gives CDR1 SGHTA, CDR2 FQGNSA. V was pared by 0 bases and J by 6 bases, with 3 bases of the junction left unmatched. This CDR3 has 15 amino acids. DNA for the CDR3: TGTGCCAGCAGCTTAGCGACAGGGGGCGCGGATACGCAGTATTTT. Translation gives CASSLATGGADTQYF.

The chain is built from TRBV20-1 and TRBJ2-5; 8 positions agree with TRBD2. Germline V gene lookup returns CDR1 DFQATT and CDR2 SNEGSKA (reference sequence). Unmatched junction bases numbered 6, after V lost 3 bases and J lost 3 bases. CDR3 length: 14 residues. CDR3 nucleotide sequence: TGCAGTGCTAGGGGCCGGGAGGGGAAAGAGACCCAGTACTTC. Its translation is CSARGREGKETQYF.

The V and J genes are TRBV3-1 and TRBJ1-2; D is ambiguous. This CDR3 spans 16 amino acids. The V gene's germline CDR1 is LGHDT and CDR2 YNNKEL (reference sequence). V was cut by 0 bases and J by 7 bases, with 18 bases left in between. The CDR3 protein is CASSQESHHWSSGYTF. CDR3 in DNA: TGTGCCAGCAGCCAAGAGTCCCACCATTGGTCGAGTGGCTACACCTTC.

Comment on this clonotype: A much larger clonotype is one base distant, so this may be a read error. The chain combines TRBV10-3 with TRBJ1-4; D gene ambiguous. The CDR3 is 16 residues long. Germline CDR1 and CDR2: ENHRY and SYGVKD. V dropped 2 bases and J dropped 8 bases, with 18 bases sitting between them. CDR3 in amino acids: CAISEPTGGFEEKLFF. CDR3 DNA: TGTGCCATCAGTGAGCCAACGGGAGGTTTTGAGGAAAAACTGTTTTTT.

This clonotype came up once. The chain couples TRBV10-3 to TRBJ1-1, with TRBD1 matching 8 bases. Germline assignment: CDR1 ENHRY and CDR2 SYGVKD. This CDR3 is built from 17 residues. V lost 2 bases and J lost 0; bases outside the gene matches: 8. CDR3 sequence (DNA): TGTGCCATCAGTGAGAAAGTGGACAGGGACATGAACACTGAAGCTTTCTTT. Its protein product is CAISEKVDRDMNTEAFF.

This clonotype was counted a single time. Possible read error: a much larger clone is one base away. The rearrangement links TRBV29-1 to TRBJ2-7; TRBD1 matches 7 bases. CDR3 size: 12 residues. The ends lost 6 bases at V and 10 bases at J; junction bases unmatched: 12. The germline gives CDR1 SQVTM, CDR2 ANQGSEA. The CDR3 sequence is CSVQTGSADQYF. CDR3 DNA sequence: TGCAGCGTCCAGACAGGGTCGGCCGACCAGTACTTC.

This clonotype was detected a few times. V and J are TRBV7-2 and TRBJ1-2; the match to TRBD1 covers 12 bases. With 4 bases clipped from V and 0 bases from J, the junction kept 3 bases outside the gene matches. Germline assignment: CDR1 SGHTA and CDR2 FQGNSA. The CDR3 has 16 residues. The CDR3 bases are TGTGCCAGCAGCTGGGGACAGGGGGCGGCTAACTATGGCTACACCTTC. It yields the protein CASSWGQGAANYGYTF.

At least ten counts were recorded for this clonotype. This chain connects TRBV6-5 to TRBJ1-4; the D is unclear. The V gene lost 0 bases and the J gene lost 0 bases, with 8 bases spanning the gap. The CDR3 is made up of 16 amino acids. CDR1 is MNHEY, CDR2 SVGAGI, per germline. CDR3 in amino acids: CASSYSGRATNEKLFF. The CDR3 region has the DNA TGTGCCAGCAGTTACTCAGGCCGCGCAACTAATGAAAAACTGTTTTTT.

This clonotype was seen at least ten times. The chain has TRBV19 and TRBJ1-1; D uncertain. Trimming pared 8 bases from V and 1 base from J, leaving 14 bases between. Germline CDR1 reads LNHDA; CDR2 reads SQIVND (reference sequence). The CDR3 contains 14 residues. The CDR3 is CASAWKLKNTEAFF. The CDR3 DNA follows: TGTGCCAGTGCCTGGAAATTAAAGAACACTGAAGCTTTCTTT.

The chain combines TRBV5-1 with TRBJ1-2; no reliable D call. Germline CDR1 SGHRS, CDR2 YFSETQ. The V end was cut by 2 bases, the J end by 1 base, with 12 bases between. The CDR3 spans 15 residues. The CDR3 DNA reads TGCGCCAGCAGCTTCTGGTTTCTCGATAACTATGGCTACACCTTC. Protein: CASSFWFLDNYGYTF.

The chain couples TRBV4-1 to TRBJ1-5; no firm D call. Trimming removed 4 bases at V and 11 bases at J, with 18 bases between. The CDR3 covers 14 residues. Germline values: CDR1 MGHRA, CDR2 YSYEKL. The CDR3 DNA sequence: TGCGCCAGCAGCCCAACTGACGGCTATCGGGCCCAGCATTTT. It codes for CASSPTDGYRAQHF.